These 29 T cell receptor beta chains share one sample of origin, sequenced in a study of early T cells in non-severe SARS-CoV-2 infection. TCRdb redid the calling of the 5' RACE reads with MiXCR, one entry per CDR3 protein. The sample carries 59,000 or so distinct CDR3 sequences, around 12% recorded once. Source: whole blood, taken at baseline. The receptors derive from an adult who was a healthcare worker with PCR-confirmed SARS-CoV-2 infection or an uninfected control (not recorded which).

The genes are TRBV4-2 and TRBJ2-3; 8 bases align to TRBD2. Germline trimming cut 4 bases from V and 2 bases from J; bases unmatched to any gene: 14. This CDR3 is 18 amino acids long. Germline V CDR1 and CDR2: LGHNA, YNFKEQ. The chain's CDR3 is CASSLEGLGGADTDTQYF. CDR3 nucleotide sequence: TGTGCCAGCAGCCTAGAAGGTCTCGGGGGGGCTGACACAGATACGCAGTATTTT.

This clonotype occurred many times. The chain has TRBV27 and TRBJ2-7; D may be TRBD2 (6 bases). Germline assignment: CDR1 MNHEY and CDR2 SMNVEV (reference sequence). The V end was cut by 0 bases, the J end by 2 bases, with 14 bases between. The CDR3 covers 16 residues. The CDR3 sequence is CASSLSRGEAPYEQYF. Written as DNA, the CDR3 is TGTGCCAGCAGTTTATCTCGCGGGGAAGCCCCCTACGAGCAGTACTTC.

This clonotype was found many times. The chain links TRBV5-4 to TRBJ2-4; D gene uncertain. Germline V gene data show CDR1 as SGHNT and CDR2 as YYREEE (reference sequence). Trimming removed 3 bases at V and 0 bases at J, with 13 bases between. CDR3 length: 16 amino acids. The CDR3: CASSSTPELAKNIQYF. CDR3 nucleotides: TGTGCCAGCAGCTCGACGCCAGAGCTAGCCAAAAACATTCAGTACTTC. Filled out from reference TRBV5-4 and TRBJ2-4, the complete variable domain reads ETGVTQSPTHLIKTRGQQVTLRCSSQSGHNTVSWYQQALGQGPQFIFQYYREEENGRGNFPPRFSGLQFPNYSSELNVNALELDDSALYLCASSSTPELAKNIQYFGAGTRLSVL.

This clonotype has more than one count but fewer than ten. The chain joins TRBV6-6 to TRBJ2-5; no reliable D call. The CDR3 loop spans 12 amino acids. CDR1 MNHNY and CDR2 SVGAGI come from the germline V gene (reference sequence). V lost 5 bases and J 4 bases, leaving 8 bases between the germline ends. In DNA form, the CDR3 reads TGTGCCAGCAGTCGGCCTCTAGAGACCCAGTACTTC. Translated, it gives CASSRPLETQYF.

The chain uses TRBV28 and TRBJ2-1; D possibly corresponds to TRBD2 (5 bases). This CDR3 comprises 15 residues. Germline loops: CDR1 MDHEN, CDR2 SYDVKM. V gave up 5 bases and J gave up 4 bases, with 15 bases separating them. The CDR3 reads CASSPERAGYNEQFF. CDR3 sequence (DNA): TGTGCCAGCAGTCCAGAGAGGGCCGGGTACAATGAGCAGTTCTTC.

There are a few counts of this clonotype. The chain employs TRBV7-6 and TRBJ2-3; 9 positions match TRBD1. This CDR3 spans 15 amino acids. V shed 5 bases, J shed 2 bases, and the junction held 5 bases outside the gene matches. CDR1 and CDR2 (germline): SGHVS, FNYEAQ. As DNA, the CDR3 is TGTGCCAGCAGCCCGGGACAGGGTCTCACAGATACGCAGTATTTT. It encodes CASSPGQGLTDTQYF.

The chain employs TRBV12-3 or TRBV12-4 and TRBJ1-1; 7 bases map to TRBD1. After removal of 5 bases from V and 6 bases from J, the junction contained 3 bases not matched to a gene. This CDR3 comprises 12 residues. The CDR3 spells CASSPGGAEAFF. In nucleotides, the CDR3 is TGTGCCAGCAGTCCAGGGGGTGCTGAAGCTTTCTTT.

The rearrangement joins TRBV5-4 to TRBJ2-1; D remains ambiguous. The CDR3 is made up of 14 amino acids. CDR1 and CDR2 (germline): SGHNT, YYREEE (reference sequence). The ends were cut back, 6 bases at V and 9 bases at J, with 19 bases in the middle. The CDR3 reads CASTSVGRLGEQFF. The CDR3 DNA sequence: TGTGCCAGCACCTCTGTGGGCCGGCTCGGTGAGCAGTTCTTC.

The chain carries TRBV5-1 and TRBJ2-1, with 8 bases lining up with TRBD1. CDR3 size: 16 residues. Trimming at V came to 1 base and at J to 0 bases, leaving 3 bases not matched to a gene. CDR1 and CDR2 from the germline V gene are SGHRS and YFSETQ. In nucleotides, the CDR3 is TGCGCCAGCAGCTTGCACGGACAGGGCTCCTACAATGAGCAGTTCTTC. It specifies CASSLHGQGSYNEQFF.

This clonotype has just a few counts. This chain connects TRBV7-9 to TRBJ1-2; D is unclear. The germline CDR1 and CDR2 sequences are SEHNR and FQNEAQ (reference sequence). CDR3 length: 13 residues. Trimming removed 5 bases at V and 4 bases at J, with 11 bases between. The CDR3 protein is CASSPQDGYGYTF. The CDR3 DNA sequence: TGTGCCAGCAGCCCCCAGGACGGCTATGGCTACACCTTC.

This clonotype was detected ten times or more. The chain recombines TRBV20-1 with TRBJ2-1; TRBD2 matches 9 bases. CDR1 is DFQATT, CDR2 SNEGSKA, per germline (reference sequence). This CDR3 comprises 16 residues. Unmatched junction bases numbered 7, after V lost 0 bases and J lost 4 bases. CDR3 nucleotides: TGCAGTGCTAGAGATTTGCAACTAGCGGGTTACAATGAGCAGTTCTTC. This gives the protein CSARDLQLAGYNEQFF.

This clonotype was picked up many times. V usage is TRBV7-9 and J usage is TRBJ2-3; TRBD2 matches 9 bases. This CDR3 contains 16 residues. The V and J ends lost 4 bases and 3 bases, in that order; junction bases with no gene match: 8. Germline CDR1 is SEHNR and CDR2 is FQNEAQ (reference sequence). The CDR3: CASSSTSGERTDTQYF. Here the CDR3 DNA reads TGTGCCAGCAGCTCGACTAGCGGCGAACGTACAGATACGCAGTATTTT. The full variable domain, its missing parts supplied by reference TRBV7-9 and TRBJ2-3, is DTGVSQNPRHKITKRGQNVTFRCDPISEHNRLYWYRQTLGQGPEFLTYFQNEAQLEKSRLLSDRFSAERPKGSFSTLEIQRTEQGDSAMYLCASSSTSGERTDTQYFGPGTRLTVL.

This clonotype showed up many times. The CDR3: CAITSGGADEQFF. In DNA form, the CDR3 reads TGTGCCATCACTAGCGGGGGGGCCGATGAGCAGTTCTTC. The chain is built from TRBV10-3 and TRBJ2-1; TRBD2 matches 12 bases. Trimming removed 7 bases from V and 8 bases from J; junction bases left unmatched: 3. This CDR3 comprises 13 residues. CDR1 and CDR2 from the germline V gene are ENHRY and SYGVKD.

This clonotype occurred once. The chain carries TRBV27 and TRBJ2-5; tentatively, D is TRBD2 (5 bases). V shed 0 bases and J shed 5 bases, with 7 bases lying between them. This CDR3 contains 13 residues. CDR1 MNHEY and CDR2 SMNVEV come from the germline V gene (reference sequence). The CDR3 DNA is TGTGCCAGCAGTTTATCCACGGGGGAGACCCAGTACTTC. Its protein product is CASSLSTGETQYF.

This clonotype was seen repeatedly, ten times or more. This sequence joins TRBV12-3 or TRBV12-4 and TRBJ1-5; possible D gene TRBD1, 5 bases. This CDR3 is built from 14 residues. V lost 3 bases, J lost 1 base, and 7 bases lay in between. The CDR3 DNA follows: TGTGCCAGCAGTTTGGGGGGAAGCAATCAGCCCCAGCATTTT. It translates to CASSLGGSNQPQHF.

This clonotype appeared a few times. The rearrangement links TRBV20-1 to TRBJ2-1; TRBD2 agrees at 11 bases. This CDR3 spans 17 amino acids. Germline assignment: CDR1 DFQATT and CDR2 SNEGSKA (reference sequence). The ends lost 0 bases at V and 6 bases at J; junction bases unmatched: 10. The CDR3 nucleotides are TGCAGTGCTAGAGATGGGTGGCTAGCGGGAGGCAGCAATGAGCAGTTCTTC. It yields the protein CSARDGWLAGGSNEQFF.

This clonotype was counted between two and nine times. The chain has TRBV10-3 and TRBJ2-1; D is unresolved. Germline CDR1 and CDR2: ENHRY and SYGVKD. V lost 0 bases and J lost 4, with 22 bases in between. The CDR3 extends over 19 amino acids. CDR3 coding DNA: TGTGCCATCAGTGAGTCAGGATTTTCGGTGGGCCTTTCTTACAATGAGCAGTTCTTC. The encoded protein is CAISESGFSVGLSYNEQFF.

This clonotype was seen a handful of times. The chain joins TRBV7-9 to TRBJ1-1; D not certain. Per the germline V gene, CDR1 is SEHNR and CDR2 is FQNEAQ (reference sequence). CDR3 length: 12 amino acids. Trimming cost V 5 bases and J 0 bases, with 4 bases left between them. The chain's CDR3 is CASSLMNTEAFF. In DNA, the CDR3 is TGTGCCAGCAGCCTCATGAACACTGAAGCTTTCTTT. Filled out from reference TRBV7-9 and TRBJ1-1, the complete variable domain reads DTGVSQNPRHKITKRGQNVTFRCDPISEHNRLYWYRQTLGQGPEFLTYFQNEAQLEKSRLLSDRFSAERPKGSFSTLEIQRTEQGDSAMYLCASSLMNTEAFFGQGTRLTVV.

This clonotype has at least ten counts. The chain uses TRBV11-2 and TRBJ2-2; 7 positions agree with TRBD2. V lost 5 bases, J lost 2 bases, and 5 bases stayed unmatched. CDR3 length equals 15 residues. Looked up from germline, CDR1 is SGHAT and CDR2 is FQNNGV. CDR3 in amino acids: CASSQPGLNTGELFF. The CDR3 DNA is TGTGCCAGCAGCCAACCGGGACTAAACACCGGGGAGCTGTTTTTT.

J is TRBJ2-7 and V is TRBV12-3 or TRBV12-4, with D perhaps being TRBD1 or TRBD2 (5 bases each). V was clipped by 1 base and J by 2 bases, with 6 bases between them. This CDR3 contains 13 residues. The CDR3 DNA reads TGTGCCAGCAGTTTAGTGGGACCCTACGAGCAGTACTTC. Amino acid sequence: CASSLVGPYEQYF.

The gene calls are TRBV4-1 and TRBJ1-4; D not resolved. Trimming removed 0 bases at V and 12 bases at J, with 20 bases between. Germline CDR1 and CDR2: MGHRA and YSYEKL. The CDR3 runs 16 residues. CDR3 sequence reads: CASSQDKRPPYEELFF. The CDR3 DNA reads TGCGCCAGCAGCCAAGATAAAAGGCCCCCCTATGAGGAACTGTTTTTT.

In regard to this clonotype: At one boundary the junction diverges from the germline segment, which might be a read error. The chain recombines TRBV7-7 with TRBJ2-5; tentative D call: TRBD2 (7 bases). The CDR3 length is 13 residues. The germline CDR1 and CDR2 sequences are SSHAT and FNYEAQ (reference sequence). CDR3: CASSRGAEETQYF. The CDR3 DNA follows: TGTGCTAGCAGCCGGGGGGCGGAAGAGACCCAGTACTTC.

V is TRBV7-9 and J is TRBJ2-4, with a possible D match to TRBD1 (6 bases). This CDR3 has 14 amino acids. V was cut by 4 bases and J by 5 bases, with 12 bases left in between. CDR1 and CDR2 from the germline V gene are SEHNR and FQNEAQ (reference sequence). The CDR3 loop is CASSSTRGENIQYF. In nucleotides, the CDR3 is TGTGCCAGCAGCTCAACCAGGGGCGAAAACATTCAGTACTTC.

This clonotype was counted a few times. The chain couples TRBV6-2 or TRBV6-3 to TRBJ2-7; perhaps D is TRBD1 or TRBD2 (5 bases each). The CDR3 is 13 amino acids. Trimming took 6 bases from V and 1 from J, leaving 10 bases between them. Germline V gives CDR1 MNHEY, CDR2 SVGEGT. The CDR3 spells CASRTEGSYEQYF. In nucleotides, the CDR3 is TGTGCCAGCAGAACCGAGGGGTCCTACGAGCAGTACTTC.

This clonotype was seen ten or more times. The rearrangement joins TRBV12-3 or TRBV12-4 to TRBJ2-7; a possible D gene is TRBD2 (6 bases). Between the trimmed V and J ends, which lost 5 bases and 2 bases, there was a span of 16 bases. There are 15 residues in the CDR3. The CDR3 DNA reads TGTGCCAGCAGTCCGCAGTTTCCGGGAGCCTACGAGCAGTACTTC. Its translation is CASSPQFPGAYEQYF.

The sample holds many counts of this clonotype. This chain joins TRBV28 and TRBJ2-1, with 10 bases matching TRBD2. Per the germline V gene, CDR1 is MDHEN and CDR2 is SYDVKM. Losses at the gene ends were 2 bases for V and 3 bases for J; bases not matched to a gene: 1. This CDR3 spans 15 amino acids. CDR3 region: CASSLASGSYNEQFF. The CDR3 bases are TGTGCCAGCAGTTTAGCTAGCGGGAGCTACAATGAGCAGTTCTTC.

This clonotype was found a few times. V gene TRBV4-2 combines with J gene TRBJ2-7; tentative D call: TRBD2 (6 bases). V was trimmed by 6 bases and J by 0 bases, leaving 15 bases between them. This CDR3 has 15 amino acids. Germline CDR1 LGHNA, CDR2 YNFKEQ. The CDR3: CASRPEGLASYEQYF. CDR3 nucleotide sequence: TGTGCCAGCAGACCGGAGGGACTGGCCTCCTACGAGCAGTACTTC.

This clonotype has more than one count but fewer than ten. The V and J genes are TRBV29-1 and TRBJ1-1; TRBD1 matches 8 bases. The CDR3 runs 13 residues. J lost 4 bases, V lost 6 bases, and 7 bases had no gene match. Germline V lookup: CDR1 SQVTM, CDR2 ANQGSEA. Here the CDR3 reads CSVGGTGSTEAFF. The CDR3 nucleotides are TGCAGCGTAGGCGGGACAGGAAGCACTGAAGCTTTCTTT.

The sample holds a few counts of this clonotype. In DNA form, the CDR3 reads TGTGCCAGCTCCGCGGACATAAACTATGGCTACACCTTC. Its protein is CASSADINYGYTF. The chain couples TRBV18 to TRBJ1-2; D may be TRBD1 (5 bases). This CDR3 is built from 13 residues. From germline, CDR1 is KGHSH and CDR2 LQKENI. V was clipped by 6 bases and J by 2 bases, with 10 bases between them.